These 10 T cell receptor beta chains share one sample of origin, sequenced in a study of regulatory T cells in long-lasting Graves disease. Time point denoted: persistent/refractory GD, antithyroid drugs over 5 years with positive TRAb. Extracted PBMC RNA gave rise to the TCR library. CDR3-region Arm-PCR and iRepertoire HTBI primers produced the TCR beta libraries. TCRdb redid the calling of the multiplex PCR reads with MiXCR, one entry per CDR3 protein. The sample consists of around 400,000 distinct CDR3 sequences, 20% to 30% of them appearing once. The specimen comprised peripheral blood mononuclear cells (PBMCs), sampled when the disease was refractory, from a patient treated with antithyroid drugs. All receptors derive from a female donor with Graves disease.

This clonotype occurred a few times. The chain is built from TRBV12-3 or TRBV12-4 and TRBJ2-5; D uncertain. The length of the CDR3 is 15 residues. V was shortened by 5 bases and J by 2 bases, with 15 bases between the two germline ends. The CDR3 region has the DNA TGTGCCAGCAGTCCCTCCGCGTCGCCACAAGAGACCCAGTACTTC. Protein product: CASSPSASPQETQYF.

This clonotype was counted at least ten times. The chain is built from TRBV6-1 and TRBJ2-7, with 12 positions matching TRBD2. The CDR3 covers 15 residues. Germline V gene lookup returns CDR1 MNHNS and CDR2 SASEGT. V lost 6 bases, J lost 1 base, and 4 bases stayed unmatched. In nucleotides, the CDR3 is TGTGCCAGCAGCGGACTAGCGGGACCTTCCTACGAGCAGTACTTC. As protein: CASSGLAGPSYEQYF.

This clonotype showed up just a few times. This chain uses TRBV14 with TRBJ1-1; possible D gene TRBD1, 6 bases. CDR1 SGHDN and CDR2 FVKESK come from the germline V gene. This CDR3 contains 16 residues. V was cut by 2 bases and J by 6 bases, with 19 bases left in between. The CDR3 here is CASSQSRQGRSAEAFF. CDR3 sequence (DNA): TGTGCCAGCAGCCAATCGCGCCAGGGGCGCTCGGCTGAAGCTTTCTTT.

This sequence joins TRBV7-2 and TRBJ2-1; the match to TRBD1 covers 8 bases. The length of the CDR3 is 17 residues. J gave up 4 bases and V 5 bases, and 13 bases lay outside the gene matches. CDR1 and CDR2 from the germline V gene are SGHTA and FQGNSA. CDR3: CASSRDRWTGRYNEQFF. CDR3 DNA sequence: TGTGCCAGCAGCCGGGACAGGTGGACGGGAAGATACAATGAGCAGTTCTTC.

The chain is built from TRBV19 and TRBJ2-7; D call uncertain. The CDR3 has 17 residues. The V and J ends lost 3 bases and 2 bases respectively, with 20 bases between them. Per germline, CDR1 LNHDA and CDR2 SQIVND (reference sequence). CDR3: CASSILGAGAQAYEQYF. The CDR3 region has the DNA TGTGCCAGTAGTATCCTGGGCGCAGGAGCGCAAGCCTACGAGCAGTACTTC.

This chain links TRBV7-9 with TRBJ2-7, with D possibly matching TRBD1 (5 bases). Germline CDR1 SEHNR, CDR2 FQNEAQ (reference sequence). The CDR3 consists of 22 residues. Trimming took 1 base from V and 0 from J, leaving 31 bases between them. CDR3 nucleotide sequence: TGTGCCAGCAGCTTAGGGGGCCAGGGTACCCCTGGCTCGGATGCCGGCTCCTACGAGCAGTACTTC. Translated: CASSLGGQGTPGSDAGSYEQYF.

As concerns this clonotype: This sequence may be a read error, since a much larger clone differs from it by one base. The V and J genes are TRBV9 and TRBJ2-7; D is uncertain. The CDR3 is 12 residues long. The V gene lost 4 bases and the J gene lost 2 bases, with 7 bases spanning the gap. Germline CDR1 and CDR2: SGDLS and YYNGEE. The CDR3 protein is CASSQAPYEQYF. The CDR3 DNA follows: TGTGCCAGCAGCCAGGCTCCCTACGAGCAGTACTTC.

This clonotype was counted only a few times. The chain combines TRBV24-1 with TRBJ2-5; 10 bases are a match to TRBD2. CDR1 is KGHDR and CDR2 is SFDVKD in the germline V gene. The CDR3 runs to 16 residues. The ends lost 3 bases at V and 5 bases at J; junction bases unmatched: 8. CDR3 amino acids: CATSDIAPSGSETQYF. Written as DNA, the CDR3 is TGTGCCACCAGTGATATAGCGCCTAGCGGGAGTGAGACCCAGTACTTC.

Many counts were recorded for this clonotype. The chain joins TRBV24-1 to TRBJ1-1; the D gene is possibly TRBD1 (5 bases). This CDR3 spans 12 amino acids. Trimming shortened V by 1 base and J by 10 bases, and 9 bases separated the two germline ends. In germline, CDR1 is KGHDR, CDR2 SFDVKD. The CDR3, as DNA: TGTGCCACCAGTGATTTAGGAGGGGCAGCTTTCTTT. Amino acid sequence: CATSDLGGAAFF.

This clonotype was recorded many times. The chain is built from TRBV30 and TRBJ2-7; 8 nucleotides line up with TRBD2. CDR1 and CDR2 (germline): GTSNPN, SVGIG (reference sequence). This CDR3 has 14 residues. The junction had 6 bases not matched to a gene; V was cut back by 5 bases and J by 0 bases. For the CDR3, the DNA is TGTGCCTGGGCCTTTAGCGGGGTCTCCTACGAGCAGTACTTC. Protein sequence: CAWAFSGVSYEQYF.